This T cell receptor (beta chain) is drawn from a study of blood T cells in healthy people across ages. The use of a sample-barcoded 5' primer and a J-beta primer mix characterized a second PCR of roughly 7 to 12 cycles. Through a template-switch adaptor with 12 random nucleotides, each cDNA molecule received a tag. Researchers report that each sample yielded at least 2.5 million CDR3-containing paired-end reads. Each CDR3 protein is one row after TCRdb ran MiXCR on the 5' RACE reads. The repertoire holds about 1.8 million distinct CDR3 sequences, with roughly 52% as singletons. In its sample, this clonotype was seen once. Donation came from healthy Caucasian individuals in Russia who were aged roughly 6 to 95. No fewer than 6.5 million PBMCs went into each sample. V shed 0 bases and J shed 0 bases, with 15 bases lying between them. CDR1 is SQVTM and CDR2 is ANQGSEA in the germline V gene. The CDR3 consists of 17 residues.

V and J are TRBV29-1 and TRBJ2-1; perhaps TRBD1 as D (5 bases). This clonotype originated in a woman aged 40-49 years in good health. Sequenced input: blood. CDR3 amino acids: CSVEDRTTRSSYNEQFF. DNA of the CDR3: TGCAGCGTTGAAGATCGGACAACACGTAGCTCCTACAATGAGCAGTTCTTC.